Following are 25 T cell receptor beta chains from one sample sequenced in a study of blood T cell repertoires in COVID-19. TCRdb's copy holds only in-frame clones and misses some; the assay was immunoSEQ multiplex PCR. Of under 200,000 clones listed, roughly 93% were seen once; the top ten hold more than 2%. The sequenced sample consisted of peripheral blood. The receptors were sampled from a man younger than 35 with acute or convalescent COVID-19.

J is TRBJ1-2 and V is TRBV7-9, with D perhaps matching TRBD1 (6 bases). Germline V gene data show CDR1 as SEHNR and CDR2 as FQNEAQ (reference sequence). V was cut by 5 bases and J by 10 bases, with 20 bases left in between. The CDR3 runs 14 residues. Here the CDR3 reads CASSLYDSEGDYTF. Here the CDR3 DNA reads TGTGCCAGCAGCCTCTATGACAGTGAGGGGGACTACACCTTC.

The rearrangement joins TRBV9 to TRBJ2-3; TRBD2 agrees at 9 bases. The CDR3 has 12 residues. Germline V lookup: CDR1 SGDLS, CDR2 YYNGEE. With 4 bases clipped from V and 6 bases from J, the junction kept 0 bases outside the gene matches. CDR3 coding DNA: TGTGCCAGCAGCACTAGCGGGGATACGCAGTATTTT. Translating gives CASSTSGDTQYF.

The V and J genes are TRBV15 and TRBJ1-6; possible D gene TRBD1, 6 bases. V lost 0 bases, J lost 9 bases, and 21 bases lay in between. Per germline, CDR1 LNHNV and CDR2 YYDKDF (reference sequence). This CDR3 region has 18 residues. The CDR3 bases are TGTGCCACCAGCAGAGAAGAGGGTATGAGGCAGGGGAGTTCACCCCTCCACTTT. Encoded protein: CATSREEGMRQGSSPLHF.

The chain carries TRBV4-2 and TRBJ1-4, with D perhaps matching TRBD1 (5 bases). CDR1 and CDR2 from the germline V gene are LGHNA and YNFKEQ. This CDR3 comprises 17 residues. Trimming took 3 bases from V and 3 from J, leaving 17 bases between them. The CDR3 loop is CASSQWRRAGSNEKLFF. The CDR3 coding sequence is TGTGCCAGCAGCCAGTGGCGAAGGGCAGGGTCTAATGAAAAACTGTTTTTT.

The chain uses TRBV5-4 and TRBJ2-7, with a possible D match to TRBD2 (6 bases). Germline CDR1 SGHNT, CDR2 YYREEE (reference sequence). The CDR3 sequence is 14 residues long. With 4 bases removed from V and 3 bases from J, the gap between germline ends came to 14 bases. CDR3 in DNA: TGTGCCAGCAGCCCGGTTCGCGGGGACTACGAGCAGTACTTC. Its protein product is CASSPVRGDYEQYF.

The CDR3 coding sequence is TGTGCCAGCTCACCACCAGCGATCATGAACACTGAAGCTTTCTTT. Protein sequence: CASSPPAIMNTEAFF. The chain links TRBV18 to TRBJ1-1; no reliable D call. The CDR3 is made up of 15 amino acids. V lost 0 bases and J lost 0, with 8 bases in between. Germline V lookup: CDR1 KGHSH, CDR2 LQKENI.

The chain combines TRBV9 with TRBJ1-4; 7 nucleotides align to TRBD1. After removal of 0 bases from V and 7 bases from J, the junction contained 9 bases not matched to a gene. The CDR3 runs 16 residues. From germline, CDR1 is SGDLS and CDR2 YYNGEE. The CDR3 region has the DNA TGTGCCAGCAGCGTAGATCATGGGACAGTCGGTGAAAAACTGTTTTTT. Protein product: CASSVDHGTVGEKLFF.

The chain is built from TRBV12-3 or TRBV12-4 and TRBJ1-1; D perhaps matches TRBD1 (5 bases). The CDR3 spans 13 residues. The ends were cut back, 3 bases at V and 8 bases at J, with 13 bases in the middle. The CDR3 DNA reads as TGTGCCAGCAGTTTCAGGGCTTCGAGGGAAGCTTTCTTT. Amino acids: CASSFRASREAFF.

The V call is TRBV10-1, the J call TRBJ2-1; 11 nucleotides align to TRBD2. The length of the CDR3 is 13 residues. Germline trimming cut 5 bases from V and 6 bases from J; bases unmatched to any gene: 0. The germline CDR1 and CDR2 sequences are WNHNN and SYGVQD (reference sequence). CDR3 sequence reads: CASSTSGSNEQFF. CDR3 bases: TGCGCCAGCAGTACTAGCGGGAGCAATGAGCAGTTCTTC.

This clone was detected once. This chain links TRBV6-5 with TRBJ1-3, with D hard to call. The length of the CDR3 is 15 residues. Trimming cost V 2 bases and J 0 bases, with 8 bases left between them. The germline V gene encodes CDR1 MNHEY and CDR2 SVGAGI. The CDR3 here is CASSYGRDSGNTIYF. Here the CDR3 DNA reads TGTGCCAGCAGTTACGGTCGGGACTCTGGAAACACCATATATTTT.

This chain uses TRBV27 with TRBJ1-1; 8 bases match TRBD1. This CDR3 is 18 amino acids long. J gave up 1 base and V 7 bases, and 17 bases lay outside the gene matches. Germline V gives CDR1 MNHEY, CDR2 SMNVEV (reference sequence). The CDR3 loop reads CASIGTPAAGGENTEAFF. As DNA, the CDR3 is TGTGCCAGCATAGGTACCCCCGCCGCAGGGGGCGAGAACACTGAAGCTTTCTTT.

The chain employs TRBV14 and TRBJ2-7; 14 bases map to TRBD2. V lost 1 base and J lost 1; bases outside the gene matches: 6. This CDR3 contains 18 residues. CDR1 and CDR2 from the germline V gene are SGHDN and FVKESK. Here the CDR3 DNA reads TGTGCCAGCAGCCAAGTGGGACTAGCGGGAGTTGGATCCTACGAGCAGTACTTC. Translation: CASSQVGLAGVGSYEQYF.

This clone was picked up a small number of times. The chain uses TRBV19 and TRBJ1-3; 9 bases are a match to TRBD1. The germline V gene encodes CDR1 LNHDA and CDR2 SQIVND (reference sequence). Trimming at V came to 5 bases and at J to 2 bases, leaving 13 bases not matched to a gene. CDR3 length equals 18 residues. CDR3 sequence: CASSAKGGQGRTGNTIYF. The CDR3 coding sequence is TGTGCCAGTAGTGCGAAGGGAGGACAGGGGAGGACTGGAAACACCATATATTTT.

The chain joins TRBV15 to TRBJ1-2; tentatively, D is TRBD1 (6 bases). V shed 1 base and J shed 3 bases, with 9 bases lying between them. CDR3 size: 14 residues. The germline V gene encodes CDR1 LNHNV and CDR2 YYDKDF (reference sequence). The CDR3 spells CATSRGRGDYGYTF. The CDR3 DNA reads TGTGCCACCAGCAGAGGCAGGGGCGACTATGGCTACACCTTC.

The chain links TRBV30 to TRBJ2-1, with 12 nucleotides matching TRBD2. Germline lookup yields CDR1 GTSNPN and CDR2 SVGIG (reference sequence). With V trimmed by 5 bases and J by 8 bases, 7 bases remained unmatched. There are 14 residues in the CDR3. CDR3 sequence: CAWQLAGGGYEQFF. DNA of the CDR3: TGTGCCTGGCAGCTAGCGGGGGGGGGCTATGAGCAGTTCTTC. The full variable domain, completed using reference TRBV30 and TRBJ2-1, is SQTIHQWPATLVQPVGSPLSLECTVEGTSNPNLYWYRQAAGRGLQLLFYSVGIGQISSEVPQNLSASRPQDRQFILSSKKLLLSDSGFYLCAWQLAGGGYEQFFGPGTRLTVL.

The chain carries TRBV20-1 and TRBJ2-7; perhaps TRBD1 as D (6 bases). The V and J ends lost 3 bases and 4 bases respectively, with 13 bases between them. The CDR3 length is 13 residues. The V gene's germline CDR1 is DFQATT and CDR2 SNEGSKA (reference sequence). DNA of the CDR3: TGCAGTGCTAGTCCCCCAGGGGTTTACGAGCAGTACTTC. Translated, it gives CSASPPGVYEQYF.

The chain uses TRBV29-1 and TRBJ1-2, with D perhaps TRBD1 (5 bases). The germline gives CDR1 SQVTM, CDR2 ANQGSEA. This CDR3 comprises 14 residues. V was cut by 1 base and J by 4 bases, with 13 bases left in between. The DNA of the CDR3 is TGCAGCGTTGAAGCCCTGACAGCCCCCTATGGCTACACCTTC. Protein product: CSVEALTAPYGYTF.

This rearrangement joins TRBV19 to TRBJ1-1; D not resolved. Per the germline V gene, CDR1 is LNHDA and CDR2 is SQIVND (reference sequence). The CDR3 has 14 residues. V was clipped by 5 bases and J by 0 bases, with 10 bases between them. The CDR3 sequence is CASSPRNLNTEAFF. In DNA, the CDR3 is TGTGCCAGTAGTCCCAGGAATCTGAACACTGAAGCTTTCTTT.

The chain combines TRBV27 with TRBJ2-1; 13 nucleotides line up with TRBD2. The CDR3 has 16 amino acids. Germline V gene lookup returns CDR1 MNHEY and CDR2 SMNVEV (reference sequence). The V gene end was trimmed by 1 base and the J gene end by 5 bases; junction bases not matched to a gene: 2. CDR3 sequence reads: CASSLYGTSGNNEQFF. In nucleotides, the CDR3 is TGTGCCAGCAGTTTATACGGGACTAGCGGGAACAATGAGCAGTTCTTC.

This sequence joins TRBV13 and TRBJ1-2; 11 bases are shared with TRBD1. V was pared by 3 bases and J by 0 bases, with 0 bases of the junction left unmatched. The CDR3 is made up of 15 amino acids. Looked up from germline, CDR1 is PRHDT and CDR2 is FYEKMQ (reference sequence). In DNA form, the CDR3 reads TGTGCCAGCAGCTTGGGACAGGGGGCTAACTATGGCTACACCTTC. Translated, it gives CASSLGQGANYGYTF.

This chain connects TRBV5-1 to TRBJ1-1; 8 bases map to TRBD1. The CDR3 consists of 16 residues. V lost 4 bases, J lost 0 bases, and 8 bases stayed unmatched. Germline CDR1 reads SGHRS; CDR2 reads YFSETQ. The CDR3 DNA is TGCGCCAGCAGCACCGACAGGGGCCTAATGAACACTGAAGCTTTCTTT. It translates to CASSTDRGLMNTEAFF.

The genes are TRBV5-6 and TRBJ1-1, with 9 nucleotides matching TRBD1. Germline-derived CDR1 and CDR2 are SGHDT and YYEEEE. The CDR3 runs to 16 residues. V dropped 2 bases and J dropped 5; count of bases not matched to a gene: 10. The CDR3 sequence is CASSFYRGRGVTEAFF. The CDR3 DNA is TGTGCCAGCAGCTTCTACAGGGGGCGGGGTGTGACTGAAGCTTTCTTT.

The chain couples TRBV4-1 to TRBJ1-2, with TRBD1 identical over 9 bases. Trimming took 4 bases from V and 5 from J; bases not matched to a gene: 11. Germline V CDR1 and CDR2: MGHRA, YSYEKL. This CDR3 contains 16 residues. The CDR3 DNA sequence: TGCGCCAGCAGCCCGGACAGGGGCCCACCTCGGTATGGCTACACCTTC. This encodes CASSPDRGPPRYGYTF.

The V and J genes are TRBV11-2 and TRBJ2-7; weak D call: TRBD2 (5 bases). The CDR3 loop spans 14 amino acids. From germline, CDR1 is SGHAT and CDR2 FQNNGV. V gave up 5 bases and J gave up 5 bases, with 16 bases separating them. CDR3 amino acids: CASSPRVEFHEQYF. CDR3 DNA sequence: TGTGCCAGCAGCCCGCGGGTGGAGTTCCACGAGCAGTACTTC. The full variable domain, with the rest looked up from reference TRBV11-2 and TRBJ2-7, is EAGVAQSPRYKIIEKRQSVAFWCNPISGHATLYWYQQILGQGPKLLIQFQNNGVVDDSQLPKDRFSAERLKGVDSTLKIQPAKLEDSAVYLCASSPRVEFHEQYFGPGTRLTVT.

The chain joins TRBV11-2 to TRBJ2-7; 7 nucleotides match TRBD2. Unmatched junction bases numbered 7, after V lost 0 bases and J lost 2 bases. Germline assignment: CDR1 SGHAT and CDR2 FQNNGV. The CDR3 sequence is 16 residues long. CDR3 region: CASSLETGTITYEQYF. The CDR3, as DNA: TGTGCCAGCAGCTTAGAGACCGGGACTATCACCTACGAGCAGTACTTC.